Listed here are 20 T cell receptor beta chains from one sample, sequenced in a study of T cell repertoires in cytomegalovirus infection. These receptors' targets are unknown. TCRdb reprocessed the reads with MiXCR, giving one entry per CDR3 protein. The repertoire holds about 770,000 distinct CDR3 sequences, about 27% seen once, with around 13% in the top ten. The sequenced sample was cultured CD8+ T cells from PBMCs, obtained from culture after CMV antigen stimulation. The receptor set was obtained from a human donor in good health (CMV status not recorded). Some clones in this sample may be carry-over from other donors' samples.

Only a few counts were recorded for this clonotype. V is TRBV19 and J is TRBJ2-7, with D tentatively TRBD1 (5 bases). Trimming cost V 3 bases and J 3 bases, with 15 bases left between them. Looked up from germline, CDR1 is LNHDA and CDR2 is SQIVND (reference sequence). This CDR3 contains 15 residues. The CDR3 DNA sequence: TGTGCCAGTAGTATTCTGCAGGGATCTCTCTACGAGCAGTACTTC. It is translated as CASSILQGSLYEQYF.

This chain joins TRBV4-1 and TRBJ1-2; 8 nucleotides match TRBD1. The ends lost 2 bases at V and 3 bases at J; junction bases unmatched: 2. The CDR3 consists of 14 residues. The germline CDR1 and CDR2 sequences are MGHRA and YSYEKL. The CDR3: CASSQLDRDYGYTF. For the CDR3, the DNA is TGCGCCAGCAGCCAATTGGACAGGGACTATGGCTACACCTTC.

The chain couples TRBV27 to TRBJ1-4; D unclear. The CDR3 contains 14 residues. Germline CDR1 is MNHEY and CDR2 is SMNVEV (reference sequence). Trimming removed 7 bases from V and 0 bases from J, with 9 bases in between. CDR3 bases: TGTGCCAGCACAGCAGGTGCAACTAATGAAAAACTGTTTTTT. As protein: CASTAGATNEKLFF.

The chain joins TRBV9 to TRBJ1-6, with D hard to call. CDR1 is SGDLS, CDR2 YYNGEE, per germline. This CDR3 region has 13 residues. Trimming left V 4 bases short and J 8 bases short, with 10 bases between. CDR3 nucleotide sequence: TGTGCCAGCAGCCCCGCCCGGGATTCACCCCTCCACTTT. This gives the protein CASSPARDSPLHF.

This clonotype was detected only a few times. The chain couples TRBV20-1 to TRBJ2-7, with D possibly being TRBD2 (5 bases). Per germline, CDR1 DFQATT and CDR2 SNEGSKA (reference sequence). Trimming cost V 6 bases and J 3 bases, with 15 bases left between them. The CDR3 extends over 13 amino acids. The CDR3 here is CSAILTGDYEQYF. Here the CDR3 DNA reads TGCAGTGCAATCCTAACCGGGGACTACGAGCAGTACTTC.

The gene calls are TRBV6-2 or TRBV6-3 and TRBJ2-7; the match to TRBD1 covers 10 bases. The J segment lost 5 bases and the V segment lost 4 bases, leaving 5 bases of the junction unmatched. Germline V lookup: CDR1 MNHEY, CDR2 SVGEGT. The CDR3 covers 14 residues. The CDR3: CASSSVTGGHEQYV. The CDR3 bases are TGTGCCAGCAGTTCCGTGACAGGGGGCCACGAGCAGTACGTC.

This clonotype was found many times. This rearrangement joins TRBV7-6 to TRBJ2-2; 11 bases align to TRBD2. Germline CDR1 reads SGHVS; CDR2 reads FNYEAQ. With 6 bases clipped from V and 3 bases from J, the junction kept 3 bases outside the gene matches. The CDR3 is made up of 15 amino acids. For the CDR3, the DNA is TGTGCCAGCAGACGTAGCGGGGGGGACACCGGGGAGCTGTTTTTT. Translation: CASRRSGGDTGELFF.

This rearrangement joins TRBV7-9 to TRBJ1-4; 8 bases map to TRBD1. The CDR3 is 20 residues long. Germline CDR1 is SEHNR and CDR2 is FQNEAQ (reference sequence). V was pared by 5 bases and J by 0 bases, with 17 bases of the junction left unmatched. The CDR3 here is CASSPPRWSGQGATNEKLFF. CDR3 bases: TGTGCCAGCAGCCCTCCTCGATGGTCCGGACAGGGAGCAACTAATGAAAAACTGTTTTTT.

The table lists this clonotype with many counts. V usage is TRBV7-2 and J usage is TRBJ1-4; D gene uncertain. The CDR3 sequence is 13 residues long. Germline V gene lookup returns CDR1 SGHTA and CDR2 FQGNSA. V lost 1 base, J lost 11 bases, and 11 bases lay in between. This CDR3 reads CASSLVVGKKLFF. The CDR3 region has the DNA TGTGCCAGCAGCTTAGTGGTCGGGAAGAAACTGTTTTTT.

Written as DNA, the CDR3 is TGTGCCAGCACCCACCATACTGGACAGAAAGAGACCCAGTACTTC. It encodes CASTHHTGQKETQYF. The chain links TRBV2 to TRBJ2-5, with D perhaps matching TRBD1 (6 bases). Trimming left V 7 bases short and J 3 bases short, with 18 bases between. The CDR3 is made up of 15 amino acids. Germline V gene data show CDR1 as SNHLY and CDR2 as FYNNEI.

This chain connects TRBV6-5 to TRBJ1-6; D is uncertain. This CDR3 comprises 15 residues. V was clipped by 2 bases and J by 9 bases, with 14 bases between them. CDR1 and CDR2 (germline): MNHEY, SVGAGI. CDR3 amino acids: CASSYTDPTGSPLHF. The CDR3 bases are TGTGCCAGCAGTTACACCGACCCAACGGGTTCACCCCTCCACTTT.

The chain carries TRBV15 and TRBJ2-7; D unclear. Germline V CDR1 and CDR2: LNHNV, YYDKDF (reference sequence). Between the trimmed V and J ends, which lost 3 bases and 3 bases, there was a span of 9 bases. The CDR3 loop spans 13 amino acids. The CDR3 nucleotides are TGTGCCACCAGCAGTGGACGGATCTACGAGCAGTACGTC. Translating gives CATSSGRIYEQYV.

The chain couples TRBV7-6 to TRBJ2-1, with D possibly matching TRBD1 (5 bases). The CDR3 contains 15 residues. CDR1 SGHVS and CDR2 FNYEAQ come from the germline V gene. V was shortened by 5 bases and J by 4 bases, with 15 bases between the two germline ends. The CDR3 loop is CASSLRAGFYNEQFF. As DNA, the CDR3 is TGTGCCAGCAGCCTACGGGCAGGGTTTTACAATGAGCAGTTCTTC.

This clonotype was counted ten times or more. The chain has TRBV7-6 and TRBJ1-6, with 10 bases fitting TRBD1. The CDR3 is made up of 15 amino acids. Per germline, CDR1 SGHVS and CDR2 FNYEAQ. Trimming cost V 5 bases and J 6 bases; bases outside gene matches: 4. The CDR3 sequence is CASSLGTGANSPLHF. CDR3 bases: TGTGCCAGCAGCCTGGGGACAGGGGCTAATTCACCCCTCCACTTT.

This clonotype was detected a few times. The chain is built from TRBV6-1 and TRBJ2-7; no firm D call. The CDR3 length is 14 residues. Germline CDR1 MNHNS, CDR2 SASEGT. With 2 bases removed from V and 5 bases from J, the gap between germline ends came to 13 bases. As DNA, the CDR3 is TGTGCCAGCAGTGAATGGTTGGCAAGCGACGAGCAGTACGTC. Encoded protein: CASSEWLASDEQYV.

This chain joins TRBV6-6 and TRBJ2-7, with 8 bases fitting TRBD1. This CDR3 spans 16 amino acids. V shed 5 bases and J 1 base; nucleotides not matched to a gene: 10. Germline-derived CDR1 and CDR2 are MNHNY and SVGAGI (reference sequence). The CDR3 bases are TGTGCCAGCAGTGCTGTGAGCCGGGACAGGTCCTACGAGCAGTACTTC. The encoded protein is CASSAVSRDRSYEQYF.

This chain connects TRBV6-6 to TRBJ2-4; TRBD1 aligns across 9 bases. The J segment lost 12 bases and the V segment lost 2 bases, leaving 5 bases of the junction unmatched. Germline values: CDR1 MNHNY, CDR2 SVGAGI (reference sequence). The CDR3 has 13 residues. The CDR3 nucleotides are TGTGCCAGCAGTTACCCGACAGGGGGAACTCAGTACTTC. Residues: CASSYPTGGTQYF.

For the CDR3, the DNA is TGTGCCAGCAGCTCCGACAGGGGGCGTACAGATACGCAGTATTTT. Translated: CASSSDRGRTDTQYF. This rearrangement joins TRBV6-6 to TRBJ2-3, with 10 bases lining up with TRBD1. With V trimmed by 6 bases and J by 3 bases, 6 bases remained unmatched. Germline V lookup: CDR1 MNHNY, CDR2 SVGAGI (reference sequence). The CDR3 length is 15 residues.

This clonotype was detected a few times. The chain is built from TRBV19 and TRBJ2-1, with D possibly being TRBD2 (6 bases). Germline-derived CDR1 and CDR2 are LNHDA and SQIVND (reference sequence). This CDR3 region has 16 residues. V lost 1 base to trimming and J lost 0 bases, with 10 bases between them. CDR3 residues: CASSIAGGPSYNEQFF. The CDR3 bases are TGTGCCAGTAGTATAGCCGGAGGGCCCTCCTACAATGAGCAGTTCTTC.

This clonotype was recorded at least ten times. The V and J genes are TRBV7-2 and TRBJ2-1, with 7 bases aligning to TRBD1. The germline V gene encodes CDR1 SGHTA and CDR2 FQGNSA. The CDR3 has 12 residues. V lost 7 bases, J lost 15 bases, and 12 bases stayed unmatched. As DNA, the CDR3 is TGTGCCAGCAACTCCCAGCGGACAGGACCGTTCTTC. Protein: CASNSQRTGPFF.